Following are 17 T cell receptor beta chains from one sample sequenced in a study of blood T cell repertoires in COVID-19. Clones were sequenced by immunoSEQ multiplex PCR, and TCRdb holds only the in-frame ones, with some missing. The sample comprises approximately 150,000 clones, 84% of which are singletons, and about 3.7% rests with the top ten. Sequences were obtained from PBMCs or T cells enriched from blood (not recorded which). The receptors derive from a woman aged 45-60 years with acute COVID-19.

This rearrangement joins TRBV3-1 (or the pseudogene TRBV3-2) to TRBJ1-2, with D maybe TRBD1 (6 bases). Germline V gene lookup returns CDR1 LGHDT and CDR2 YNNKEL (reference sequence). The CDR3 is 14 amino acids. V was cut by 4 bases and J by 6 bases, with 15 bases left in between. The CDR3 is CASSPSDSSNGYTF. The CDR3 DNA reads TGTGCCAGCAGCCCCTCGGACAGCTCAAATGGCTACACCTTC.

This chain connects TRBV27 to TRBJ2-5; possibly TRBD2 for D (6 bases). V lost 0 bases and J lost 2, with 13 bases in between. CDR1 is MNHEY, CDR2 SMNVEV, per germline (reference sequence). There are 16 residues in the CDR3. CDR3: CASSLSPRGLQETQYF. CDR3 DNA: TGTGCCAGCAGTTTATCCCCTCGGGGGTTGCAAGAGACCCAGTACTTC.

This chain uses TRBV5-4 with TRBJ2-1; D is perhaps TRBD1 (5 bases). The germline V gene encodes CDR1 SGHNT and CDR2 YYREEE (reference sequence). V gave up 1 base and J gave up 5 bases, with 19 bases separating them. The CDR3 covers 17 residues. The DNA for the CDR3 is TGTGCCAGCAGCTTGATAGGTCTAGGGGATTCGGACAATGAGCAGTTCTTC. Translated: CASSLIGLGDSDNEQFF.

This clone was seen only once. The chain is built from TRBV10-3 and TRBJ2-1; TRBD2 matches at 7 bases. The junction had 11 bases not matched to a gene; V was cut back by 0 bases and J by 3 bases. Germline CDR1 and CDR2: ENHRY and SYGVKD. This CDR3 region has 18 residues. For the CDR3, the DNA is TGTGCCATCAGTGAGTCTCTAGCGGCTCACCAGCTCTACAATGAGCAGTTCTTC. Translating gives CAISESLAAHQLYNEQFF.

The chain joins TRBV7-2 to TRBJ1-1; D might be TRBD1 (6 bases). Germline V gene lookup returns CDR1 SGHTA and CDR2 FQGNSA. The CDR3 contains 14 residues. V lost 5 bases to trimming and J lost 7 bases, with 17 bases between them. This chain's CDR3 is CASSRSMGGLEAFF. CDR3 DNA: TGTGCCAGCAGCCGTAGCATGGGGGGGCTTGAAGCTTTCTTT. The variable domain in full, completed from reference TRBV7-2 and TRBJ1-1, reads GAGVSQSPSNKVTEKGKDVELRCDPISGHTALYWYRQSLGQGLEFLIYFQGNSAPDKSGLPSDRFSAERTGGSVSTLTIQRTQQEDSAVYLCASSRSMGGLEAFFGQGTRLTVV.

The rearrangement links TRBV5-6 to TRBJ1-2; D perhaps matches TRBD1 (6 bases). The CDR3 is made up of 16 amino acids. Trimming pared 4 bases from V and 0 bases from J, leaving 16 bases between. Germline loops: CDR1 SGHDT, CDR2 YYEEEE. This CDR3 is CASSPLQGTTNYGYTF. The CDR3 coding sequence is TGTGCCAGCAGCCCCCTGCAGGGGACTACTAACTATGGCTACACCTTC.

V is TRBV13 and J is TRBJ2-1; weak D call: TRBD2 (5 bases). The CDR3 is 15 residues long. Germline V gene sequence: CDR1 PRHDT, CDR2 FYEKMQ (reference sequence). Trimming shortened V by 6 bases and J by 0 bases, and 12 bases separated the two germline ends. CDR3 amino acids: CASRSLALSYNEQFF. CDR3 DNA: TGTGCCAGCAGGTCCCTAGCCCTCTCCTACAATGAGCAGTTCTTC.

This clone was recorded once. CDR3 amino acids: CASRWTATELFF. CDR3 nucleotide sequence: TGTGCCAGCAGATGGACAGCTACGGAGCTGTTTTTT. The chain combines TRBV12-3 or TRBV12-4 with TRBJ2-2; D is possibly TRBD1 (6 bases). The germline V and J ends were trimmed by 6 bases and 10 bases, with 12 bases remaining between them. CDR3 length: 12 amino acids.

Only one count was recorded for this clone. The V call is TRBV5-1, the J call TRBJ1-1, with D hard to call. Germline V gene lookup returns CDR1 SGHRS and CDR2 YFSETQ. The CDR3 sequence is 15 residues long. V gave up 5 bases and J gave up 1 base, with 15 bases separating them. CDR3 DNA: TGCGCCAGCAGGCCAGGAGGCTCCTCGAACACTGAAGCTTTCTTT. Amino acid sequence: CASRPGGSSNTEAFF.

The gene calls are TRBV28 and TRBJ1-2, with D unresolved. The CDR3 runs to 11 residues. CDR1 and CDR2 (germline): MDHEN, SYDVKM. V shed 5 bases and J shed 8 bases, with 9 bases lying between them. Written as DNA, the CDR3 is TGTGCCAGCAGTGAGTCGTGGGGCTACACCTTC. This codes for CASSESWGYTF.

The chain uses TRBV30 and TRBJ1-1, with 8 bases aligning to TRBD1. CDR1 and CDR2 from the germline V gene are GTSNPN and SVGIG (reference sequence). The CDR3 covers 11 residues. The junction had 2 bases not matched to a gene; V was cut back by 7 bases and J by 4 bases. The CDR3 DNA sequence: TGTGCCTTGGACAGGGCCACTGAAGCTTTCTTT. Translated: CALDRATEAFF.

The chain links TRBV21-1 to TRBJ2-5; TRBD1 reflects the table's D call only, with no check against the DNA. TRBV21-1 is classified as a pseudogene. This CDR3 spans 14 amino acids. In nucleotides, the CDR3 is TGTGCCAGCAGCAAGCACAGGGTGATAGAGACCCAGTACTTC. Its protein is CASSKHRVIETQYF.

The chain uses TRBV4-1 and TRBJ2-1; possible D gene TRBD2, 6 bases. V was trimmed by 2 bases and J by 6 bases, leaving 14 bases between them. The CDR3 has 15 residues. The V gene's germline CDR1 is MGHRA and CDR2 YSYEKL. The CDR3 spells CASSQLGLDVNEQFF. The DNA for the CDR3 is TGCGCCAGCAGCCAACTGGGACTGGATGTCAATGAGCAGTTCTTC.

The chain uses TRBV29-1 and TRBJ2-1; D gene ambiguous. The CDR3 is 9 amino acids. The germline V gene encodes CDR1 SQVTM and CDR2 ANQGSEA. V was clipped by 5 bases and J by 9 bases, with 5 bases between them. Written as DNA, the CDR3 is TGCAGCGTTACGGGTGAGCAGTTCTTC. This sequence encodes CSVTGEQFF.

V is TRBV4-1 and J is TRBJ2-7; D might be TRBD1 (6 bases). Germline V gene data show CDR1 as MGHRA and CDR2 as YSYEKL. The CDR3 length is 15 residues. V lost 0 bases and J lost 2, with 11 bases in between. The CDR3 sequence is CASSQDTGSTYEQYF. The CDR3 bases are TGCGCCAGCAGCCAAGACACAGGGTCAACCTACGAGCAGTACTTC.

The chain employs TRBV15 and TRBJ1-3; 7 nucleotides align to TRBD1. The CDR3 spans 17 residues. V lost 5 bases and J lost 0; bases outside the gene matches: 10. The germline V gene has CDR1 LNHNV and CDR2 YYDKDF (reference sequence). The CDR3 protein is CATSSGQGQSSGNTIYF. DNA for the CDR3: TGTGCCACCAGCTCCGGGCAGGGACAGTCCTCTGGAAACACCATATATTTT.

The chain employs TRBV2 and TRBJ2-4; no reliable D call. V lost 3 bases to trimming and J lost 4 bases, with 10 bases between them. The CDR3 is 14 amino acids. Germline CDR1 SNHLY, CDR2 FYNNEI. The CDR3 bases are TGTGCCAGCAGTGAGAACCAAGCGAAAAACATTCAGTACTTC. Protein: CASSENQAKNIQYF.